This entry lists 7 T cell receptor beta chains sequenced from one sample in a study of blood T cell repertoires in COVID-19. Assay: immunoSEQ multiplex PCR; the TCRdb copy retains only in-frame clones and omits some. This sample has about 85,000 clones, with roughly 90% found just once. The sample consisted of peripheral blood. These receptor sequences come from a human donor with active COVID-19. The donor label of this sample is uncertain.

This clone was observed a single time. The chain combines TRBV12-3 or TRBV12-4 with TRBJ1-2; D possibly corresponds to TRBD1 (6 bases). V lost 6 bases and J 7 bases, leaving 15 bases between the germline ends. The CDR3 sequence is 13 residues long. The CDR3 nucleotides are TGTGCCAGCAGCCCGAACAGGGTATCTGGCTACACCTTC. It encodes CASSPNRVSGYTF.

The J gene is TRBJ1-4, the V gene TRBV3-1 (or the pseudogene TRBV3-2); D remains ambiguous. The germline V gene has CDR1 LGHDT and CDR2 YNNKEL (reference sequence). V lost 2 bases and J 5 bases, leaving 6 bases between the germline ends. The CDR3 totals 13 residues. CDR3: CASSQHGNEKLFF. The CDR3 DNA is TGTGCCAGCAGCCAACACGGGAATGAAAAACTGTTTTTT.

This clone showed up just once. V gene TRBV4-3 combines with J gene TRBJ1-1; a weak D match, TRBD1 (6 bases). The germline V gene encodes CDR1 LGHNA and CDR2 YSLEER. The CDR3 loop spans 16 amino acids. V was shortened by 1 base and J by 6 bases, with 18 bases between the two germline ends. The CDR3 loop is CASSQGRGGLLSEAFF. The DNA of the CDR3 is TGCGCCAGCAGCCAAGGGCGCGGGGGGCTTTTATCTGAAGCTTTCTTT.

The chain has TRBV12-3 or TRBV12-4 and TRBJ1-2; D is uncertain. Trimming removed 5 bases at V and 8 bases at J, with 15 bases between. CDR3 length equals 13 residues. The CDR3 protein is CASSAQRAGGYTF. DNA of the CDR3: TGTGCCAGCAGTGCCCAGCGGGCTGGAGGCTACACCTTC.

In this sample, this clone turned up once. This sequence joins TRBV5-4 and TRBJ1-1; tentatively, D is TRBD1 (5 bases). V gave up 1 base and J gave up 1 base, with 11 bases separating them. Germline-derived CDR1 and CDR2 are SGHNT and YYREEE (reference sequence). This CDR3 is 15 amino acids long. For the CDR3, the DNA is TGTGCCAGCAGCTTGCGGGGGGGAGGGAACACTGAAGCTTTCTTT. This sequence encodes CASSLRGGGNTEAFF.

V is TRBV5-4 and J is TRBJ1-1; 8 bases are a match to TRBD1. CDR3 size: 13 residues. The junction had 3 bases not matched to a gene; V was cut back by 5 bases and J by 3 bases. From germline, CDR1 is SGHNT and CDR2 YYREEE (reference sequence). This chain's CDR3 is CASRGGQDTEAFF. CDR3 sequence (DNA): TGTGCCAGCAGGGGGGGACAGGACACTGAAGCTTTCTTT.

The rearrangement uses TRBV6-6 and TRBJ2-4, with 9 bases fitting TRBD1. The CDR3 is 16 amino acids. Trimming removed 2 bases from V and 2 bases from J; junction bases left unmatched: 4. Germline-derived CDR1 and CDR2 are MNHNY and SVGAGI (reference sequence). The CDR3 DNA reads as TGTGCCAGCAGTTACAGGACAGGGGATTCCAAAAACATTCAGTACTTC. Translated: CASSYRTGDSKNIQYF.